The 21 T cell receptor beta chains below all came from one sample that was sequenced in a study of blood T cell repertoires in COVID-19. Generated by immunoSEQ multiplex PCR, the TCRdb table keeps only in-frame clones and is missing some. The sample lists a few hundred thousand clones; 70% to 90% were seen once. The source material was peripheral blood. Source of these receptors: a woman in her fifties or sixties with COVID-19, enrolled during active disease.

This chain joins TRBV5-1 and TRBJ2-7, with 10 bases fitting TRBD2. The CDR3 length is 15 residues. V was clipped by 4 bases and J by 5 bases; unmatched bases: 9. The germline V gene has CDR1 SGHRS and CDR2 YFSETQ. CDR3 loop: CASSGGTSATNEQYF. In nucleotides, the CDR3 is TGCGCCAGCAGCGGGGGGACTAGCGCCACCAACGAGCAGTACTTC.

The chain uses TRBV9 and TRBJ1-2, with 7 nucleotides matching TRBD1. Germline V gene data show CDR1 as SGDLS and CDR2 as YYNGEE. The CDR3 covers 14 residues. Trimming took 3 bases from V and 7 from J; bases not matched to a gene: 9. The CDR3 protein is CASSGRRGPGGYTF. DNA for the CDR3: TGTGCCAGCAGCGGGCGGAGGGGGCCAGGTGGCTACACCTTC.

The chain recombines TRBV2 with TRBJ1-4; 9 bases line up with TRBD1. Per germline, CDR1 SNHLY and CDR2 FYNNEI. This CDR3 spans 17 amino acids. Trimming cost V 4 bases and J 7 bases; bases outside gene matches: 13. The CDR3: CASSGAVGQGGGEKLFF. Here the CDR3 DNA reads TGTGCCAGCAGTGGAGCCGTGGGACAGGGTGGAGGTGAAAAACTGTTTTTT.

V gene TRBV5-1 combines with J gene TRBJ2-5, with 11 bases identical to TRBD2. The germline CDR1 and CDR2 sequences are SGHRS and YFSETQ. V shed 6 bases and J 3 bases; nucleotides not matched to a gene: 4. The CDR3 is 14 amino acids. DNA of the CDR3: TGCGCCAGCAAGCGACTAGCGGGGAAAGAGACCCAGTACTTC. Protein sequence: CASKRLAGKETQYF.

This clone was detected once. The chain joins TRBV19 to TRBJ2-7, with D possibly being TRBD1 (5 bases). The V and J ends lost 1 base and 2 bases respectively, with 12 bases between them. Per germline, CDR1 LNHDA and CDR2 SQIVND (reference sequence). This CDR3 contains 15 residues. CDR3 protein: CASSIAAGKAYEQYF. For the CDR3, the DNA is TGTGCCAGTAGTATAGCGGCAGGGAAAGCCTACGAGCAGTACTTC.

This rearrangement joins TRBV5-5 to TRBJ1-2; no clear D gene. Per the germline V gene, CDR1 is SGHKS and CDR2 is YYEKEE (reference sequence). V was clipped by 4 bases and J by 0 bases, with 10 bases between them. CDR3 length equals 14 residues. The CDR3: CASSGQTTNYGYTF. In DNA form, the CDR3 reads TGTGCCAGCAGCGGCCAGACAACTAACTATGGCTACACCTTC.

The chain carries TRBV2 and TRBJ1-2; D gene uncertain. V dropped 5 bases and J dropped 2 bases, with 3 bases sitting between them. Germline V CDR1 and CDR2: SNHLY, FYNNEI. The CDR3 consists of 11 residues. The CDR3 DNA follows: TGTGCCAGCAGTCCAAACTATGGCTACACCTTC. Its protein product is CASSPNYGYTF.

The CDR3 coding sequence is TGTGCCAGCAGCCGCCGGGGGGGCTATGAGCAGTTCTTC. Its protein is CASSRRGGYEQFF. This chain joins TRBV12-3 or TRBV12-4 and TRBJ2-1; TRBD2 agrees at 8 bases. The trim removed 6 bases at V and 8 bases at J, leaving 6 bases unmatched. The CDR3 consists of 13 residues.

V and J are TRBV5-4 and TRBJ2-2; tentative D call: TRBD1 (6 bases). Germline V gene lookup returns CDR1 SGHNT and CDR2 YYREEE (reference sequence). Trimming cost V 3 bases and J 5 bases, with 11 bases left between them. The CDR3 sequence is 14 residues long. CDR3 in amino acids: CASSSGQKTGELFF. As DNA, the CDR3 is TGTGCCAGCAGCTCAGGACAGAAGACCGGGGAGCTGTTTTTT.

V gene TRBV4-1 combines with J gene TRBJ2-3; 9 nucleotides match TRBD1. V lost 1 base and J lost 5; bases outside the gene matches: 10. CDR1 is MGHRA and CDR2 is YSYEKL in the germline V gene. CDR3 length: 17 amino acids. CDR3 coding DNA: TGCGCCAGCAGCCAAGCCGGGGGACAGGGTGTTTTAGATACGCAGTATTTT. This translates into CASSQAGGQGVLDTQYF.

The V and J genes are TRBV2 and TRBJ2-7; TRBD1 matches at 9 bases. Germline assignment: CDR1 SNHLY and CDR2 FYNNEI. CDR3 length: 14 amino acids. The junction had 6 bases not matched to a gene; V was cut back by 6 bases and J by 3 bases. The CDR3 sequence is CASRAGTGNYEQYF. DNA for the CDR3: TGTGCCAGCAGGGCCGGGACAGGGAACTACGAGCAGTACTTC. Looking up the rest from reference TRBV2 and TRBJ2-7 gives the full variable domain: EPEVTQTPSHQVTQMGQEVILRCVPISNHLYFYWYRQILGQKVEFLVSFYNNEISEKSEIFDDQFSVERPDGSNFTLKIRSTKLEDSAMYFCASRAGTGNYEQYFGPGTRLTVT.

The rearrangement uses TRBV5-4 and TRBJ1-2, with TRBD1 as a possible D gene (5 bases). In germline, CDR1 is SGHNT, CDR2 YYREEE (reference sequence). V lost 0 bases and J lost 3, with 9 bases in between. The CDR3 runs to 14 residues. Here the CDR3 reads CASSLGRRDYGYTF. In DNA, the CDR3 is TGTGCCAGCAGCTTGGGACGCAGGGACTATGGCTACACCTTC.

The rearrangement uses TRBV5-1 and TRBJ2-7, with 7 positions matching TRBD1. Germline values: CDR1 SGHRS, CDR2 YFSETQ. Unmatched junction bases numbered 7, after V lost 7 bases and J lost 0 bases. There are 14 residues in the CDR3. CDR3 in DNA: TGCGCCAGCTCCGAACAGGGGCACTCCTACGAGCAGTACTTC. Amino acids: CASSEQGHSYEQYF. The full variable domain, in which reference TRBV5-1 and TRBJ2-7 provide the parts outside the CDR3, is KAGVTQTPRYLIKTRGQQVTLSCSPISGHRSVSWYQQTPGQGLQFLFEYFSETQRNKGNFPGRFSGRQFSNSRSEMNVSTLELGDSALYLCASSEQGHSYEQYFGPGTRLTVT.

As concerns this clone: This sample also contains other DNA sequences that code for the same CDR3. The chain's CDR3 is CASSTTSSGNTIYF. CDR3 coding DNA: TGTGCCAGTAGCACAACAAGCTCTGGAAACACCATATATTTT. V usage is TRBV19 and J usage is TRBJ1-3; D ambiguous. CDR1 and CDR2 (germline): LNHDA, SQIVND (reference sequence). Trimming took 6 bases from V and 0 from J, leaving 9 bases between them. The length of the CDR3 is 14 residues.

The chain combines TRBV19 with TRBJ2-2; 7 bases match TRBD1. The CDR3 extends over 14 amino acids. Germline lookup yields CDR1 LNHDA and CDR2 SQIVND (reference sequence). The V and J ends lost 4 bases and 7 bases, in that order; junction bases with no gene match: 6. This chain's CDR3 is CASSRRQGDGELFF. The CDR3 nucleotides are TGTGCCAGTAGTAGGAGACAGGGTGACGGGGAGCTGTTTTTT. Full variable domain (rest looked up from reference TRBV19 and TRBJ2-2): DGGITQSPKYLFRKEGQNVTLSCEQNLNHDAMYWYRQDPGQGLRLIYYSQIVNDFQKGDIAEGYSVSREKKESFPLTVTSAQKNPTAFYLCASSRRQGDGELFFGEGSRLTVL.

This clone occurred once. This rearrangement joins TRBV5-1 to TRBJ1-6, with 9 bases aligning to TRBD1. CDR1 is SGHRS and CDR2 is YFSETQ in the germline V gene. V lost 0 bases and J lost 7; bases outside the gene matches: 8. The CDR3 contains 17 residues. The CDR3 DNA reads TGCGCCAGCAGCTTGGGTACAGGGGGCAGGTCAAATTCACCCCTCCACTTT. Its protein product is CASSLGTGGRSNSPLHF.

The rearrangement links TRBV19 to TRBJ2-5; the match to TRBD2 covers 9 bases. V gave up 4 bases and J gave up 1 base; unmatched junction bases: 4. The CDR3 extends over 15 amino acids. Germline CDR1 reads LNHDA; CDR2 reads SQIVND (reference sequence). The CDR3 is CASSTGTSRQETQYF. For the CDR3, the DNA is TGTGCCAGTAGTACCGGGACTAGCCGCCAAGAGACCCAGTACTTC.

This chain joins TRBV5-1 and TRBJ2-1, with TRBD1 matching over 9 bases. Trimming took 3 bases from V and 7 from J; bases not matched to a gene: 5. Germline V gene sequence: CDR1 SGHRS, CDR2 YFSETQ. CDR3 length: 14 residues. Written as DNA, the CDR3 is TGCGCCAGCAGCTCGGACAGGGGCAGGAATGAGCAGTTCTTC. Translating it yields CASSSDRGRNEQFF.

This clone was recorded once. The V gene is TRBV13, the J gene TRBJ1-1, with 10 bases lining up with TRBD1. The CDR3 has 14 amino acids. The ends lost 5 bases at V and 2 bases at J; junction bases unmatched: 2. Germline V CDR1 and CDR2: PRHDT, FYEKMQ (reference sequence). In nucleotides, the CDR3 is TGTGCCAGCAGCCGGGACAGGGGAAACACTGAAGCTTTCTTT. It specifies CASSRDRGNTEAFF.

This clone occurred a few times. The chain employs TRBV28 and TRBJ2-7; 16 nucleotides align to TRBD2. The CDR3 is 15 residues long. In germline, CDR1 is MDHEN, CDR2 SYDVKM. Unmatched junction bases numbered 8, after V lost 6 bases and J lost 9 bases. DNA for the CDR3: TGTGCCAGCAGCCTGGGACTAGCGGGAGGGCGGGGGCAGTACTTC. This translates into CASSLGLAGGRGQYF. The complete variable domain, with remaining parts taken from reference TRBV28 and TRBJ2-7, reads DVKVTQSSRYLVKRTGEKVFLECVQDMDHENMFWYRQDPGLGLRLIYFSYDVKMKEKGDIPEGYSVSREKKERFSLILESASTNQTSMYLCASSLGLAGGRGQYFGPGTRLTVT.

This clone has only a few counts. The chain recombines TRBV6-5 with TRBJ2-1; unclear D gene. The CDR3 covers 15 residues. Germline V gene sequence: CDR1 MNHEY, CDR2 SVGAGI. V was cut by 6 bases and J by 4 bases, with 16 bases left in between. The CDR3 sequence is CASRKAPTGYNEQFF. The CDR3 DNA sequence: TGTGCCAGCAGAAAGGCTCCGACTGGTTACAATGAGCAGTTCTTC.